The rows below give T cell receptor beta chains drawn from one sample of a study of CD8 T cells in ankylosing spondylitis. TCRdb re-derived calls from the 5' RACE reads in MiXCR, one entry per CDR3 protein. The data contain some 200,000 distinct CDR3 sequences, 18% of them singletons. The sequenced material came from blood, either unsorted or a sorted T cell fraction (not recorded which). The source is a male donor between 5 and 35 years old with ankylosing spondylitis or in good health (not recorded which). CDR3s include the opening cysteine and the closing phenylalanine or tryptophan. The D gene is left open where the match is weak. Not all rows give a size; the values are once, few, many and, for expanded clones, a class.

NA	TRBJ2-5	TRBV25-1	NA	TGTGCCAGCAGTCGGGCCGAAGAGACCCAGTACTTC	CASSRAEETQYF
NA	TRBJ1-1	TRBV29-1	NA	TGCAGCGTTGAAGGGACAAACACTGAAGCTTTCTTT	CSVEGTNTEAFF
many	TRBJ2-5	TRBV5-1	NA	TGCGCCAGCCGTTTGGAAGGGGAGACCCAGTACTTC	CASRLEGETQYF
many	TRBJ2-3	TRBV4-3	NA	TGCGCCAGCAGCCAGGGCGCAGGACCTTTCACAGATACGCAGTATTTT	CASSQGAGPFTDTQYF
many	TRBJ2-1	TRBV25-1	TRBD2	TGTGCCAGCAGTGGGGGGGAGGGCCTTCGGTTCTTC	CASSGGEGLRFF
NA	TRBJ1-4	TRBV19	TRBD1	TGTGCCAGTAGTATTGTCGGGACAGGCGTTGAAAAACTGTTTTTT	CASSIVGTGVEKLFF
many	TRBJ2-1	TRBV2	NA	TGTGCCAGCAATCCCGAGTGGGCAGCGAATGAGCAGTTCTTC	CASNPEWAANEQFF
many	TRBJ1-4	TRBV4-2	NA	TGTGCCAGCAGCCAAGGACAGTCGGGTGAAAAACTGTTTTTT	CASSQGQSGEKLFF
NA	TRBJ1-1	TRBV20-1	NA	TGCAGTGCTCAAAGACGGTTGATGAACACTGAAGCTTTCTTT	CSAQRRLMNTEAFF
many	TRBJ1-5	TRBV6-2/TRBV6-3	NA	TGTGCCAGCAAGAAGACTGATCAGCCCCAGCATTTT	CASKKTDQPQHF
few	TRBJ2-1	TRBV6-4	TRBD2	TGTGCCAGATTAGCGGGAGTTCGCAATGAGCAGTTCTTC	CARLAGVRNEQFF
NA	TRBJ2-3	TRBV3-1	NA	TGTGCCAGCAGCGGAGCCTCAAGGGGAGATACGCAGTATTTT	CASSGASRGDTQYF
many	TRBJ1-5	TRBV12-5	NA	TGTGCTAGTGGACCCCATCAGCCCCAGCATTTT	CASGPHQPQHF
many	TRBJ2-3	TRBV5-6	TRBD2	TGTGCCAGCAGCTTGGTGGATAGCGGGAGGGCCACAGATACGCAGTATTTT	CASSLVDSGRATDTQYF
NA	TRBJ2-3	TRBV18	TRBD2	TGTGCCAGCTCACCAGGACTAGGGGGCACAGATACGCAGTATTTT	CASSPGLGGTDTQYF
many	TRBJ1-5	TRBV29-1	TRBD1	TGCAGCGCCGGGCGATTCGGGACAGTCAGTCAGCCCCAGCATTTT	CSAGRFGTVSQPQHF
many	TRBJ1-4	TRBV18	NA	TGTGCCAGCTCACCAGAGGCAGGCGGAAATGAAAAACTGTTTTTT	CASSPEAGGNEKLFF
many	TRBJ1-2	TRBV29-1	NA	TGCAGCGCCACCGGGGGGGCGGTGGGCTACACCTTC	CSATGGAVGYTF
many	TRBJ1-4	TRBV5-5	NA	TGTGCCAGCAGCTTGCCGACGGGAACTAATGAAAAACTGTTTTTT	CASSLPTGTNEKLFF
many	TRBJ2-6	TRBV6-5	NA	TGTGCCAGCAGGTTTGGGCTCTCTGGGGCCAACGTCCTGACTTTC	CASRFGLSGANVLTF
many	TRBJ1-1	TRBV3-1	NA	TGTGCCAGCAGCGAGCAACAGTCGGGTGAAGCTTTCTTT	CASSEQQSGEAFF
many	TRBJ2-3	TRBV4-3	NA	TGCGCCAGCAGCCAAGGTCCCAGGGGGGCTGTAGATACGCAGTATTTT	CASSQGPRGAVDTQYF
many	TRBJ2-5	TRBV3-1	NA	TGTGCCAGCAGCCAACAGGGAACCAACTACAAGGCCCAGTACTTC	CASSQQGTNYKAQYF
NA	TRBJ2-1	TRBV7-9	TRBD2	TGTGCCAGCAGCTTTCCAAGCGGGAGGACCTACAATGAGCAGTTCTTC	CASSFPSGRTYNEQFF
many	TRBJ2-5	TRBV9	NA	TGTGCCAGCAGTGATCCGGGACTAGAGACCCAGTACTTC	CASSDPGLETQYF
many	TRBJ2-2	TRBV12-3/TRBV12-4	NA	TGTGCCAGCAGTCGGGCCCCCCCCGGGCTCGGGGAGCTGTTTTTT	CASSRAPPGLGELFF
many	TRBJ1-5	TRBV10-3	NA	TGTGCCATCAGTCAGTCAAGCAATCAGCCCCAGCATTTT	CAISQSSNQPQHF
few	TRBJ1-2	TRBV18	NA	TGTGCCAGCTCACCAGTGGGGGAAGGCTACACCTTC	CASSPVGEGYTF
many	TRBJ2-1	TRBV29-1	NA	TGCAGCGCCGGAGGATTGAGCTCCTACAATGAGCAGTTCTTC	CSAGGLSSYNEQFF
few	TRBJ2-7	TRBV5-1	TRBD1	TGCGCCAGCAGCCGAGGACAGGGAGAGTACGAGCAGTACTTC	CASSRGQGEYEQYF
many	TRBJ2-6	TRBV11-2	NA	TGTGCCAGCAGCTCCCAGGCGAGCTCTGGGGCCAACGTCCTGACTTTC	CASSSQASSGANVLTF
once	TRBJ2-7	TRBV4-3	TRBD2	TGCGCCAGCAGCCAAGACCTAGCGGCCAACTACGAGCAGTACTTC	CASSQDLAANYEQYF
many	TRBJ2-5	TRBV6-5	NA	TGTGCCAGCAGTTACTCGGGGGCAAGCGGAGAGACCCAGTACTTC	CASSYSGASGETQYF
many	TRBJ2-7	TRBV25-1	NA	TGTGCCAGCAGTGAATTTGGCGGCGAGCAGTACTTC	CASSEFGGEQYF
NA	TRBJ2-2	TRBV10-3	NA	TGTGCCATCAGCGGCGGTGACCGCAACACCGGGGAGCTGTTTTTT	CAISGGDRNTGELFF
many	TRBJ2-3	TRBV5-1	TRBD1	TGCGCCAGTTCAGTCCCCCAGGGGGTAGATACGCAGTATTTT	CASSVPQGVDTQYF
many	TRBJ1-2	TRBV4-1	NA	TGCGCCAGCAGCCAAGATTATCAGACGGCAGAAGCTAACTATGGCTACACCTTC	CASSQDYQTAEANYGYTF
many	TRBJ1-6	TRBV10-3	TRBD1	TGTGCCATCAGCTGGGACAGGGCTAATTCACCCCTCCACTTT	CAISWDRANSPLHF
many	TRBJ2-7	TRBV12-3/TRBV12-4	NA	TGTGCCAGCAGTCGAACTAAGTGGGAGCAGTACTTC	CASSRTKWEQYF
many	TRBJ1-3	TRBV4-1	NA	TGCGCCAGCAGCCAAGGTACCGATCTATTTGGAAACACCATATATTTT	CASSQGTDLFGNTIYF
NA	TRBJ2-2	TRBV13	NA	TGTGCCAGCAGCCCCTCTTCCGCACTAGCACCCGGGGAGCTGTTTTTT	CASSPSSALAPGELFF
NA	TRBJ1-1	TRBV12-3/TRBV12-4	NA	TGTGCCAGCAGGACCGGGACGGAGAACACTGAAGCTTTCTTT	CASRTGTENTEAFF
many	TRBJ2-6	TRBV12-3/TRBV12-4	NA	TGTGCCAGCAGTACCTGGACAGTCTCTGGGGCCAACGTCCTGACTTTC	CASSTWTVSGANVLTF
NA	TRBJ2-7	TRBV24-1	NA	TGTGCCACCAGTGATTGGAGGGGGGAGCAGTACTTC	CATSDWRGEQYF